The 4 T cell receptor beta chains below come from one sample, sequenced in a study of CD8 T cells in ankylosing spondylitis. TCRdb reprocessed the 5' RACE reads via MiXCR and lists one record per CDR3 protein. The sample lists a few hundred thousand distinct CDR3 sequences, about 10% occurring once. The sequencing input was blood, either unsorted or a sorted T cell fraction (not recorded which). The receptors shown here come from a male donor with ankylosing spondylitis or in good health (not recorded which).

The sample holds a few counts of this clonotype. V gene TRBV20-1 combines with J gene TRBJ1-5, with D possibly being TRBD1 (6 bases). CDR1 is DFQATT, CDR2 SNEGSKA, per germline (reference sequence). The length of the CDR3 is 13 residues. V lost 3 bases, J lost 4 bases, and 10 bases lay in between. DNA of the CDR3: TGCAGTGCTAGCGGACAGCTTAATCAGCCCCAGCATTTT. This encodes CSASGQLNQPQHF.

The gene calls are TRBV6-5 and TRBJ2-2; D is uncertain. Trimming took 6 bases from V and 5 from J, leaving 7 bases between them. CDR1 is MNHEY, CDR2 SVGAGI, per germline. This CDR3 is 12 amino acids long. CDR3 residues: CASRPITGELFF. The CDR3 coding sequence is TGTGCCAGCAGGCCTATTACCGGGGAGCTGTTTTTT.

This clonotype was seen at least ten times. The chain has TRBV5-1 and TRBJ1-2, with 10 bases identical to TRBD1. V shed 4 bases, J shed 1 base, and the junction held 13 bases outside the gene matches. Germline CDR1 SGHRS, CDR2 YFSETQ. This CDR3 is built from 18 residues. The CDR3 nucleotides are TGCGCCAGCAGCATGGACCGGGACAGGGGTCTTCTTAACTATGGCTACACCTTC. Translated, it gives CASSMDRDRGLLNYGYTF.

This chain joins TRBV19 and TRBJ2-5, with 8 nucleotides matching TRBD2. Germline V CDR1 and CDR2: LNHDA, SQIVND (reference sequence). The V and J ends lost 3 bases and 5 bases, in that order; junction bases with no gene match: 11. This CDR3 is built from 16 residues. The CDR3 DNA is TGTGCCAGTAGTATGAGCGGGGGCTACCAGAAGGAGACCCAGTACTTC. It specifies CASSMSGGYQKETQYF.